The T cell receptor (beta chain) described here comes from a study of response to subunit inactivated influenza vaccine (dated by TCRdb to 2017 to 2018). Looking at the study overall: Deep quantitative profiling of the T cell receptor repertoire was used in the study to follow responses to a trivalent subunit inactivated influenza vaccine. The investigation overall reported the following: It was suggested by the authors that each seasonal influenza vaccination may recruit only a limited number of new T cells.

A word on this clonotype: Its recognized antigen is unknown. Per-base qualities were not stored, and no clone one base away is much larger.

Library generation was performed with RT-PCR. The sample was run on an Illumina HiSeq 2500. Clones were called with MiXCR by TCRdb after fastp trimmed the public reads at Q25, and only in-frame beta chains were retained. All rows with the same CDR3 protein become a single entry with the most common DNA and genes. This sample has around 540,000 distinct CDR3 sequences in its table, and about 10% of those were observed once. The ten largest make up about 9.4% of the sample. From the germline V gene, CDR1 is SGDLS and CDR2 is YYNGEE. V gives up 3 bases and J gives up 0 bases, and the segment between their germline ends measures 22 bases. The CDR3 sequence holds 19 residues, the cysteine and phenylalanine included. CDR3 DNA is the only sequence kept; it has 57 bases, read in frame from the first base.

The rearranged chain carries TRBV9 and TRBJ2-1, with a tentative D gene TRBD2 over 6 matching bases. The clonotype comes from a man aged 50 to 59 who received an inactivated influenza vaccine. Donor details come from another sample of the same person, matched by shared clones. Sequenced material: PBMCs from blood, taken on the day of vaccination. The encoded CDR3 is CASSGPGSGLVSSYNEQFF. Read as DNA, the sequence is TGTGCCAGCAGCGGTCCGGGGAGCGGGCTAGTAAGCTCCTACAATGAGCAGTTCTTC.